This entry is about one TCR beta chain. Its target is unknown. Presence of unique molecular identifiers characterized the TCR beta cDNA libraries. TCRdb used MiXCR to reprocess the PCR reads, holding one entry per CDR3 protein. Of over 700,000 distinct CDR3 sequences listed, about 32% are singletons. V was clipped by 0 bases and J by 4 bases, with 12 bases between them. Germline V gene data show CDR1 as LGHDT and CDR2 as YNNKEL (reference sequence). The CDR3 consists of 15 residues. The sample comes from a study of post-analysis software for immune sequencing data. Study overall: As for disease course, relapsing-remitting, secondary progressive and progressive-relapsing multiple sclerosis were all included.

Study-level findings and limits: A few TRBV segments (TRBV5-6, TRBV5-1 and TRBV20-1 among them) occurred more frequently in patients than in controls.

The TCR was taken from a girl aged 10-17 years with multiple sclerosis. Sequenced input: blood. The chain joins TRBV3-1 to TRBJ1-2; weak D call: TRBD1 (5 bases). CDR3 sequence (DNA): TGTGCCAGCAGCCAAGACGGAAGCGGGGGCTATGGCTACACCTTC. Translated, it gives CASSQDGSGGYGYTF.